This entry is about one TCR beta chain. Its antigen is still unknown. There are no base qualities to consult, and no much larger clone falls within one base. The library was made by the immunoSEQ multiplex PCR assay. TCRdb took over this immuneACCESS table, retaining in-frame rearrangements with V and J assigned. Such tables are incomplete; in checked studies, under half of the missing clones stem from an unresolved V gene, and the remainder is unexplained. Within this sample are some 200,000 clones, with about nine tenths of them counted one time only. Clones ranked in the top ten supply about 1.6% of the sample. The data belong to a study of control samples from healthy donors and cancer patients (dated by TCRdb to 2018 to 2021). This TCR was sampled from a woman aged 25 to 39 in good health. The sequencing input was blood.

In nucleotide form, the sequence is TGTGCCAGCAGCTTACTACAGGGGGGAGTGGATCAGCCCCAGCATTTT. It is translated as CASSLLQGGVDQPQHF. The sequence is built from TRBV7-7 and TRBJ1-5, with 8 central nucleotides matching TRBD1. Trimming accounts for 2 bases at V and 5 bases at J, while the number of junction bases matched to no gene is 8. Reading from cysteine to phenylalanine, the CDR3 counts 16 amino acids. The CDR3 DNA has 48 bases and is translated from base 1. CDR1 SSHAT and CDR2 FNYEAQ were looked up in the germline V gene (reference sequence).